The sequence of this T cell receptor beta chain was determined in a study of blood T cell repertoires in COVID-19. The method was immunoSEQ multiplex PCR; TCRdb's version includes in-frame clones alone and lacks a portion of them. This sample has under 200,000 clones, with 85% to 90% found just once. The junction had 7 bases not matched to a gene; V was cut back by 2 bases and J by 6 bases. This CDR3 spans 16 amino acids. Germline V lookup: CDR1 MGHRA, CDR2 YSYEKL. The V call is TRBV4-1, the J call TRBJ1-1, with 12 bases aligning to TRBD1. The source material was peripheral blood. The sequence was obtained from a woman aged 80 or over with COVID-19, enrolled during active disease. Here the CDR3 reads CASSQILGQGASEAFF. The CDR3, as DNA: TGCGCCAGCAGCCAAATCTTGGGACAGGGGGCTTCTGAAGCTTTCTTT.